Shown below are 32 T cell receptor beta chains from a single sample sequenced in a study of beta chain features in type 1 diabetes. Every isolated RNA sample was fully reverse transcribed, so sequencing captured expressed TCRB transcripts. The method was immunoSEQ multiplex PCR; TCRdb's version includes in-frame clones alone and lacks a portion of them. Of around 250,000 clones listed, about 26% were seen once; the top ten hold roughly 4%. The sample comprised central memory CD4+ T cells from blood. The receptors derive from a man aged 30-40 years in good health.

The chain couples TRBV4-2 to TRBJ1-2; TRBD1 is a possible D gene (5 bases). In germline, CDR1 is LGHNA, CDR2 YNFKEQ. The V end was cut by 3 bases, the J end by 5 bases, with 16 bases between. The length of the CDR3 is 15 residues. The DNA for the CDR3 is TGTGCCAGCAGCCAGGCTGGGGACGGGGGATATGGCTACACCTTC. This translates into CASSQAGDGGYGYTF.

This clone occurred a few times. This rearrangement joins TRBV30 to TRBJ1-1; 9 positions agree with TRBD1. The length of the CDR3 is 16 residues. Germline values: CDR1 GTSNPN, CDR2 SVGIG (reference sequence). Germline trimming cut 5 bases from V and 5 bases from J; bases unmatched to any gene: 15. The CDR3 reads CAWGTDRGFSRTEAFF. In DNA form, the CDR3 reads TGTGCCTGGGGTACCGACAGGGGGTTTTCTCGGACTGAAGCTTTCTTT.

The rearrangement uses TRBV6-4 and TRBJ2-2; 7 bases match TRBD1. Trimming removed 6 bases from V and 4 bases from J; junction bases left unmatched: 8. Germline V gene data show CDR1 as MRHNA and CDR2 as SNTAGT. This CDR3 comprises 15 residues. CDR3 nucleotide sequence: TGTGCCAGCAGACGGGAACAGGGGAGCACCGGGGAGCTGTTTTTT. This sequence encodes CASRREQGSTGELFF.

The chain combines TRBV7-9 with TRBJ1-1; D gene uncertain. The CDR3 is 15 amino acids. Germline CDR1 reads SEHNR; CDR2 reads FQNEAQ (reference sequence). V was trimmed by 2 bases and J by 1 base, leaving 11 bases between them. CDR3 DNA: TGTGCCAGCAGCTTAAGGCCCCCAGAGAACACTGAAGCTTTCTTT. Translation gives CASSLRPPENTEAFF.

This clone came up a few times. The chain employs TRBV19 and TRBJ1-2; 8 nucleotides line up with TRBD1. CDR1 and CDR2 (germline): LNHDA, SQIVND (reference sequence). The CDR3 spans 14 residues. With 7 bases clipped from V and 7 bases from J, the junction kept 11 bases outside the gene matches. CDR3 coding DNA: TGTGCCAGTACGATGGACAGGGCAACAAGTGGCTACACCTTC. It codes for CASTMDRATSGYTF.

At least ten counts were recorded for this clone. The V and J genes are TRBV30 and TRBJ2-1; 8 bases align to TRBD2. Looked up from germline, CDR1 is GTSNPN and CDR2 is SVGIG (reference sequence). CDR3 length equals 11 residues. V dropped 2 bases and J dropped 10; count of bases not matched to a gene: 1. The CDR3 coding sequence is TGTGCCTGGAGTTTAGCGGGAGAGCAGTTCTTC. It encodes CAWSLAGEQFF.

The genes are TRBV6-1 and TRBJ1-2; 7 nucleotides agree with TRBD1. With 5 bases clipped from V and 6 bases from J, the junction kept 6 bases outside the gene matches. Germline lookup yields CDR1 MNHNS and CDR2 SASEGT. The CDR3 sequence is 13 residues long. The CDR3 region has the DNA TGTGCCAGCAGTCAAGACAGGGCCCATGGCTACACCTTC. It codes for CASSQDRAHGYTF.

The gene calls are TRBV29-1 and TRBJ1-3; a possible D gene is TRBD1 (6 bases). CDR1 and CDR2 from the germline V gene are SQVTM and ANQGSEA. The V end was cut by 4 bases, the J end by 5 bases, with 12 bases between. This CDR3 region has 13 residues. The CDR3 region has the DNA TGCAGCGTTGGGGCAGGGGAAAGAAACACCATATATTTT. Residues: CSVGAGERNTIYF.

This chain uses TRBV7-2 with TRBJ2-3, with D maybe TRBD2 (6 bases). V was trimmed by 4 bases and J by 1 base, leaving 12 bases between them. Germline CDR1 is SGHTA and CDR2 is FQGNSA. This CDR3 is 15 amino acids long. The chain's CDR3 is CASSYGTYRTDTQYF. The CDR3 DNA reads TGTGCCAGCAGCTACGGGACTTACCGCACAGATACGCAGTATTTT.

V gene TRBV29-1 combines with J gene TRBJ2-5; D is possibly TRBD1 (5 bases). Deletions cut 7 bases from V and 1 base from J, with 10 bases between. The germline V gene has CDR1 SQVTM and CDR2 ANQGSEA. This CDR3 is 12 amino acids long. The CDR3: CSGGPSQETQYF. CDR3 in DNA: TGCAGCGGGGGCCCTAGCCAAGAGACCCAGTACTTC.

The sample holds a few counts of this clone. The rearrangement uses TRBV7-2 and TRBJ2-5; 10 nucleotides align to TRBD1. J was trimmed by 0 bases and V by 6 bases; bases with no gene match: 4. CDR3 length equals 15 residues. Germline CDR1 is SGHTA and CDR2 is FQGNSA. The CDR3 region is CASSKTGGDQETQYF. The CDR3 DNA follows: TGTGCCAGCAGTAAGACAGGGGGCGACCAAGAGACCCAGTACTTC. The complete variable domain, with remaining parts taken from reference TRBV7-2 and TRBJ2-5, reads GAGVSQSPSNKVTEKGKDVELRCDPISGHTALYWYRQSLGQGLEFLIYFQGNSAPDKSGLPSDRFSAERTGGSVSTLTIQRTQQEDSAVYLCASSKTGGDQETQYFGPGTRLLVL.

The chain couples TRBV14 to TRBJ2-3, with 13 bases fitting TRBD2. V trimming: 3 bases; J trimming: 2 bases; junction bases outside the gene matches: 2. The CDR3 length is 16 residues. CDR1 and CDR2 (germline): SGHDN, FVKESK. CDR3 in DNA: TGTGCCAGCAGCCAGGGACTAGCGGGAAACACAGATACGCAGTATTTT. Protein sequence: CASSQGLAGNTDTQYF.

The V call is TRBV16, the J call TRBJ2-7; tentatively, D is TRBD2 (6 bases). The V end was cut by 4 bases, the J end by 12 bases, with 22 bases between. The germline gives CDR1 KGHSY, CDR2 FQNENV. The length of the CDR3 is 14 residues. CDR3 sequence reads: CASSRDRNGRILYF. The CDR3 nucleotides read TGTGCCAGCAGCCGGGACCGAAATGGGAGGATTTTGTACTTC.

The chain uses TRBV5-1 and TRBJ2-2, with 7 positions matching TRBD2. V dropped 2 bases and J dropped 7; count of bases not matched to a gene: 2. The CDR3 loop spans 13 amino acids. Germline assignment: CDR1 SGHRS and CDR2 YFSETQ. CDR3 sequence: CASSFRGSGELFF. CDR3 coding DNA: TGCGCCAGCAGCTTTCGCGGGAGCGGGGAGCTGTTTTTT.

This chain uses TRBV5-4 with TRBJ2-3; no firm D call. V lost 3 bases and J 0 bases, leaving 20 bases between the germline ends. The CDR3 length is 18 residues. The V gene's germline CDR1 is SGHNT and CDR2 YYREEE (reference sequence). The CDR3, as DNA: TGTGCCAGCAGCTCCCTTGGTTCGTGGTGGGATAGCACAGATACGCAGTATTTT. Translating gives CASSSLGSWWDSTDTQYF.

This clone has a handful of counts. The chain uses TRBV29-1 and TRBJ2-2, with 12 nucleotides matching TRBD1. Germline CDR1 reads SQVTM; CDR2 reads ANQGSEA. The V segment lost 3 bases and the J segment 6 bases; nucleotides outside the gene matches: 5. The CDR3 is 15 residues long. CDR3 sequence (DNA): TGCAGCGTTGAGCCGGGACAGGGGGCCCCCGGGGAGCTGTTTTTT. Amino acid sequence: CSVEPGQGAPGELFF.

CDR3 amino acids: CASSIVPRPNNEQFF. Here the CDR3 DNA reads TGTGCCAGTAGTATTGTCCCCAGGCCCAACAATGAGCAGTTCTTC. The chain carries TRBV19 and TRBJ2-1, with D hard to call. The germline gives CDR1 LNHDA, CDR2 SQIVND (reference sequence). V was trimmed by 3 bases and J by 5 bases, leaving 14 bases between them. The CDR3 consists of 15 residues.

The V gene is TRBV28, the J gene TRBJ2-7; no clear D. Germline values: CDR1 MDHEN, CDR2 SYDVKM. The V and J ends lost 0 bases and 1 base respectively, with 7 bases between them. This CDR3 contains 14 residues. In nucleotides, the CDR3 is TGTGCCAGCAGTTTATGGGACGGATCCTACGAGCAGTACTTC. Translating it yields CASSLWDGSYEQYF.

The rearrangement uses TRBV6-1 and TRBJ2-3; 9 positions match TRBD2. The CDR3 has 14 residues. The V gene end was trimmed by 8 bases and the J gene end by 6 bases; junction bases not matched to a gene: 9. Germline V gives CDR1 MNHNS, CDR2 SASEGT. As DNA, the CDR3 is TGTGCCAGCGGGACTAGCAGGCCGGGGGATACGCAGTATTTT. As protein: CASGTSRPGDTQYF.

At least ten counts were recorded for this clone. This chain joins TRBV11-2 and TRBJ2-4, with D unclear. From germline, CDR1 is SGHAT and CDR2 FQNNGV. The CDR3 loop spans 14 amino acids. Deletions cut 1 base from V and 5 bases from J, with 9 bases between. CDR3 amino acids: CASSLGFLENIQYF. CDR3 coding DNA: TGTGCCAGCAGCTTAGGGTTTCTGGAAAACATTCAGTACTTC.

This chain uses TRBV7-9 with TRBJ1-2; unclear D gene. The CDR3 runs 14 residues. Trimming stripped 1 base from V and 2 bases from J, with 8 bases between. Germline lookup yields CDR1 SEHNR and CDR2 FQNEAQ (reference sequence). The chain's CDR3 is CASSLGDQNYGYTF. CDR3 bases: TGTGCCAGCAGCTTAGGGGATCAGAACTATGGCTACACCTTC. Together with reference TRBV7-9 and TRBJ1-2, the CDR3 gives the full variable domain: DTGVSQNPRHKITKRGQNVTFRCDPISEHNRLYWYRQTLGQGPEFLTYFQNEAQLEKSRLLSDRFSAERPKGSFSTLEIQRTEQGDSAMYLCASSLGDQNYGYTFGSGTRLTVV.

The rearrangement uses TRBV5-1 and TRBJ1-1; 9 bases line up with TRBD1. The CDR3 runs 14 residues. Germline trimming cut 1 base from V and 5 bases from J; bases unmatched to any gene: 3. Germline-derived CDR1 and CDR2 are SGHRS and YFSETQ. The CDR3 DNA reads TGCGCCAGCAGCTTGACAGGGGGCGAGACTGAAGCTTTCTTT. Encoded protein: CASSLTGGETEAFF.

The chain combines TRBV7-9 with TRBJ2-2; perhaps TRBD1 as D (5 bases). Trimming removed 5 bases from V and 2 bases from J, with 12 bases in between. This CDR3 is built from 15 residues. Germline loops: CDR1 SEHNR, CDR2 FQNEAQ (reference sequence). CDR3 bases: TGTGCCAGCAGCCCGAGGACACTTAACACCGGGGAGCTGTTTTTT. It codes for CASSPRTLNTGELFF.

The rearrangement uses TRBV28 and TRBJ2-1, with 7 bases that match TRBD1. Germline CDR1 is MDHEN and CDR2 is SYDVKM. CDR3 length equals 16 residues. Losses at the gene ends were 5 bases for V and 5 bases for J; bases not matched to a gene: 12. The CDR3 nucleotides read TGTGCCAGCAGTGGAACCGGGACAGAAAAGGACAATGAGCAGTTCTTC. This gives the protein CASSGTGTEKDNEQFF.

This chain joins TRBV10-3 and TRBJ2-7; TRBD2 matches at 8 bases. The CDR3 spans 14 residues. V was pared by 3 bases and J by 2 bases, with 3 bases of the junction left unmatched. The germline gives CDR1 ENHRY, CDR2 SYGVKD. CDR3 protein: CAISDGGGTYEQYF. For the CDR3, the DNA is TGTGCCATCAGTGATGGCGGGGGGACCTACGAGCAGTACTTC.

The table lists this clone with a few counts. The chain combines TRBV7-8 with TRBJ2-3; 10 positions agree with TRBD2. The V segment lost 5 bases and the J segment 5 bases; nucleotides outside the gene matches: 13. This CDR3 spans 17 amino acids. Germline loops: CDR1 SGHVS, CDR2 FQNEAQ. The CDR3 DNA reads TGTGCCAGCAGCCTGGAGGGAGCGGGGGGGCTCAGAGATACGCAGTATTTT. This encodes CASSLEGAGGLRDTQYF.

This rearrangement joins TRBV6-5 to TRBJ2-7, with D hard to call. The V end was cut by 5 bases, the J end by 2 bases, with 4 bases between. This CDR3 spans 11 amino acids. Germline V gene data show CDR1 as MNHEY and CDR2 as SVGAGI. DNA for the CDR3: TGTGCCAGCAGTGACCCCTACGAGCAGTACTTC. Protein product: CASSDPYEQYF.

The gene calls are TRBV7-2 and TRBJ1-1, with 8 bases fitting TRBD1. Germline V gene data show CDR1 as SGHTA and CDR2 as FQGNSA. There are 15 residues in the CDR3. V lost 3 bases, J lost 6 bases, and 9 bases stayed unmatched. The CDR3 sequence is CASSFPGQANPEAFF. CDR3 bases: TGTGCCAGCAGCTTCCCGGGACAGGCCAACCCTGAAGCTTTCTTT.

The chain joins TRBV30 to TRBJ1-2; D not resolved. CDR1 and CDR2 (germline): GTSNPN, SVGIG (reference sequence). V was clipped by 1 base and J by 7 bases, with 10 bases between them. The CDR3 spans 12 residues. This CDR3 is CAWSATVGGYTF. CDR3 DNA: TGTGCCTGGAGTGCCACAGTAGGTGGCTACACCTTC. The full variable domain, completed using reference TRBV30 and TRBJ1-2, is SQTIHQWPATLVQPVGSPLSLECTVEGTSNPNLYWYRQAAGRGLQLLFYSVGIGQISSEVPQNLSASRPQDRQFILSSKKLLLSDSGFYLCAWSATVGGYTFGSGTRLTVV.

The V call is TRBV30, the J call TRBJ1-3; D unclear. Germline V CDR1 and CDR2: GTSNPN, SVGIG (reference sequence). The V and J ends lost 1 base and 2 bases respectively, with 3 bases between them. This CDR3 spans 12 amino acids. The CDR3 DNA follows: TGTGCCTGGAGTGGCACTGGAAACACCATATATTTT. Its translation is CAWSGTGNTIYF.

The chain couples TRBV18 to TRBJ2-3; 10 nucleotides line up with TRBD2. V was clipped by 4 bases and J by 0 bases; unmatched bases: 4. CDR1 KGHSH and CDR2 LQKENI come from the germline V gene. CDR3 size: 16 residues. The CDR3 spells CASSRTSGESTDTQYF. DNA of the CDR3: TGTGCCAGCTCACGTACTAGCGGGGAGAGCACAGATACGCAGTATTTT.

The rearrangement uses TRBV29-1 and TRBJ1-1, with 7 positions matching TRBD1. The CDR3 length is 12 residues. V gave up 6 bases and J gave up 11 bases; unmatched junction bases: 12. The germline gives CDR1 SQVTM, CDR2 ANQGSEA. Here the CDR3 DNA reads TGCAGCGTAAAAGGAGGGGGCGCCGGGGCTTTCTTT. It is translated as CSVKGGGAGAFF.